Following are 5 T cell receptor beta chains from one sample sequenced in a study of cytomegalovirus exposure and HLA in healthy donors. PCR primers comprised 60 Vbeta and 13 Jbeta primers. Some clones are missing from TCRdb's copy, which holds only in-frame ones; the method was immunoSEQ multiplex PCR. The sample shows 180,000 or so clones, about 9% of them seen only once. Source material: PBMCs. These receptors originate from a woman between 25 and 40 years old in good health and CMV-seropositive.

The V and J genes are TRBV6-1 and TRBJ2-7; 12 bases map to TRBD2. The CDR3 has 15 residues. The V segment lost 2 bases and the J segment 4 bases; nucleotides outside the gene matches: 3. Germline CDR1 is MNHNS and CDR2 is SASEGT. In DNA, the CDR3 is TGTGCCAGCAGTGAAAGGACTAGCGGGGAGTACGAGCAGTACTTC. Amino acid sequence: CASSERTSGEYEQYF.

The rearrangement links TRBV7-8 to TRBJ1-2, with 8 bases fitting TRBD1. This CDR3 comprises 15 residues. The germline V gene has CDR1 SGHVS and CDR2 FQNEAQ. Trimming removed 2 bases from V and 4 bases from J; junction bases left unmatched: 6. In DNA, the CDR3 is TGTGCCAGCAGCTTAATGGACAGGGCGGGCTATGGCTACACCTTC. Its translation: CASSLMDRAGYGYTF.

This clone showed up just a few times. This chain links TRBV19 with TRBJ2-1, with TRBD2 matching over 7 bases. Germline loops: CDR1 LNHDA, CDR2 SQIVND (reference sequence). This CDR3 is built from 13 residues. The J segment lost 4 bases and the V segment lost 5 bases, leaving 2 bases of the junction unmatched. CDR3 DNA sequence: TGTGCCAGTAGTCCAGCGGGGTACAATGAGCAGTTCTTC. Translated: CASSPAGYNEQFF.

The chain links TRBV30 to TRBJ1-1; 7 bases match TRBD1. The germline CDR1 and CDR2 sequences are GTSNPN and SVGIG (reference sequence). The CDR3 spans 14 residues. The J segment lost 9 bases and the V segment lost 3 bases, leaving 13 bases of the junction unmatched. Here the CDR3 reads CAWRSSGGGQKAFF. Here the CDR3 DNA reads TGTGCCTGGAGATCATCAGGAGGGGGCCAGAAAGCTTTCTTT. The whole variable domain, filled in from reference TRBV30 and TRBJ1-1, reads SQTIHQWPATLVQPVGSPLSLECTVEGTSNPNLYWYRQAAGRGLQLLFYSVGIGQISSEVPQNLSASRPQDRQFILSSKKLLLSDSGFYLCAWRSSGGGQKAFFGQGTRLTVV.

Here the CDR3 reads CASSAGPGTVSSKQYF. The CDR3 DNA is TGTGCCAGCAGCGCCGGACCAGGGACTGTCTCCTCCAAGCAGTACTTC. V is TRBV9 and J is TRBJ2-7, with a tentative D call TRBD2 (6 bases). The CDR3 is 16 residues long. V lost 3 bases to trimming and J lost 8 bases, with 24 bases between them. CDR1 and CDR2 (germline): SGDLS, YYNGEE. Based on the CDR3 plus reference TRBV9 and TRBJ2-7, the full variable domain is DSGVTQTPKHLITATGQRVTLRCSPRSGDLSVYWYQQSLDQGLQFLIQYYNGEERAKGNILERFSAQQFPDLHSELNLSSLELGDSALYFCASSAGPGTVSSKQYFGPGTRLTVT.